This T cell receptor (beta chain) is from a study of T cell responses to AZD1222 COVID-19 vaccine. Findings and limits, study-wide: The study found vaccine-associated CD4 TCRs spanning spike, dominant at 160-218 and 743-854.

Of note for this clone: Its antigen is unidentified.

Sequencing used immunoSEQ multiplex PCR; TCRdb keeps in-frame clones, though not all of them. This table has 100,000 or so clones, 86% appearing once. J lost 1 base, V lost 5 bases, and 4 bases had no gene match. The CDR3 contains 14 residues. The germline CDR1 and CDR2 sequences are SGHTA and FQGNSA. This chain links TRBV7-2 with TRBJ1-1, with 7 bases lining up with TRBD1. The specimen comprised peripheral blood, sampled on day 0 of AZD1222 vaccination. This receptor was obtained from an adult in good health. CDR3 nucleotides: TGTGCCAGCAGCCCCCGACAGGGGAACACTGAAGCTTTCTTT. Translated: CASSPRQGNTEAFF.